The 18 T cell receptor beta chains given below trace back to one sample, sequenced in a study of cytomegalovirus exposure and HLA in healthy donors. The PCR employed 60 Vbeta primers together with 13 Jbeta primers. The repertoire was sequenced with immunoSEQ multiplex PCR; TCRdb's copy has only in-frame clones and lacks some. The table shows approximately 100,000 clones, with 73% occurring only once. Sequenced input: PBMCs. The receptors come from a man between 40 and 49 years old in good health and CMV-seronegative.

The chain links TRBV4-3 to TRBJ1-3; D uncertain. Trimming removed 0 bases from V and 0 bases from J, with 9 bases in between. This CDR3 contains 16 residues. Germline V gives CDR1 LGHNA, CDR2 YSLEER. The CDR3 coding sequence is TGCGCCAGCAGCCAAGAGTTGGAGAGCTCTGGAAACACCATATATTTT. Its translation: CASSQELESSGNTIYF.

The chain is built from TRBV4-1 and TRBJ2-7; perhaps TRBD1 as D (6 bases). Germline V gene lookup returns CDR1 MGHRA and CDR2 YSYEKL. V was clipped by 4 bases and J by 6 bases, with 13 bases between them. The CDR3 loop spans 13 amino acids. This chain's CDR3 is CASSPGTGSEQYF. CDR3 DNA: TGCGCCAGCAGCCCCGGAACAGGGAGCGAGCAGTACTTC.

This clone was seen ten or more times. Other DNA variants within this sample encode the same CDR3. The chain is built from TRBV7-2 and TRBJ1-5, with TRBD1 matching 10 bases. This CDR3 comprises 15 residues. The V segment lost 5 bases and the J segment 5 bases; nucleotides outside the gene matches: 6. Germline values: CDR1 SGHTA, CDR2 FQGNSA. The CDR3 here is CASSREGQGDQPQHF. CDR3 nucleotide sequence: TGTGCCAGCAGCAGAGAAGGACAGGGGGATCAGCCCCAGCATTTT.

This chain uses TRBV28 with TRBJ1-2, with D possibly being TRBD1 (5 bases). The germline V gene encodes CDR1 MDHEN and CDR2 SYDVKM. The CDR3 is 14 residues long. V shed 2 bases and J shed 5 bases, with 12 bases lying between them. CDR3 in DNA: TGTGCCAGCAGTTTAGGGGCCGGGTATTATGGCTACACCTTC. The encoded protein is CASSLGAGYYGYTF.

The V gene is TRBV7-6, the J gene TRBJ1-3, with D tentatively TRBD1 (5 bases). Per germline, CDR1 SGHVS and CDR2 FNYEAQ. The CDR3 consists of 15 residues. Trimming cost V 4 bases and J 4 bases, with 14 bases left between them. The CDR3 DNA reads as TGTGCCAGCAGCTACGACAGAACTTTCGGAAACACCATATATTTT. Protein product: CASSYDRTFGNTIYF.

This chain connects TRBV29-1 to TRBJ2-1; D is perhaps TRBD2 (6 bases). Germline V gene data show CDR1 as SQVTM and CDR2 as ANQGSEA. The V end lost 3 bases, the J end lost 16 bases, and 22 bases lay between the germline ends. This CDR3 is built from 13 residues. CDR3 bases: TGCAGCGTTGATTCCTGGGGAGGTACGGGCACATTCTTC. Translated: CSVDSWGGTGTFF.

This chain connects TRBV28 to TRBJ2-7, with 9 bases matching TRBD1. The trim removed 6 bases at V and 7 bases at J, leaving 7 bases unmatched. The CDR3 spans 13 residues. The V gene's germline CDR1 is MDHEN and CDR2 SYDVKM. The CDR3: CASSLQGALEQYF. In DNA form, the CDR3 reads TGTGCCAGCAGCCTACAGGGGGCGCTTGAGCAGTACTTC.

CDR3 sequence (DNA): TGTGCCAGCAGCCGAACCGGGACTCAAGAGACCCAGTACTTC. This encodes CASSRTGTQETQYF. This chain links TRBV13 with TRBJ2-5; D is perhaps TRBD2 (6 bases). The CDR3 runs to 14 residues. V was trimmed by 5 bases and J by 2 bases, leaving 12 bases between them. CDR1 is PRHDT, CDR2 FYEKMQ, per germline (reference sequence).

The V gene is TRBV7-9, the J gene TRBJ2-5; 10 nucleotides line up with TRBD2. The ends lost 5 bases at V and 0 bases at J; junction bases unmatched: 6. In germline, CDR1 is SEHNR, CDR2 FQNEAQ (reference sequence). This CDR3 region has 16 residues. As DNA, the CDR3 is TGTGCCAGCAGCCCTCGACTAGCGGGCAACCAAGAGACCCAGTACTTC. Protein sequence: CASSPRLAGNQETQYF.

The chain uses TRBV5-5 and TRBJ1-3, with D tentatively TRBD1 (6 bases). Germline V gene lookup returns CDR1 SGHKS and CDR2 YYEKEE (reference sequence). CDR3 size: 17 residues. Deletions cut 3 bases from V and 0 bases from J, with 16 bases between. The CDR3 DNA reads as TGTGCCAGCAGCTATACGGACAGCGAAAGCTCTGGAAACACCATATATTTT. Encoded protein: CASSYTDSESSGNTIYF.

The V call is TRBV4-2, the J call TRBJ2-3, with 11 positions matching TRBD2. Germline CDR1 and CDR2: LGHNA and YNFKEQ. J lost 10 bases, V lost 3 bases, and 15 bases had no gene match. This CDR3 region has 17 residues. The CDR3 nucleotides are TGTGCCAGCAGCCAGGGCACTAGCGGGGGAAATTTAGAGGCGCAGTATTTT. This translates into CASSQGTSGGNLEAQYF.

This chain links TRBV7-6 with TRBJ2-7, with D perhaps TRBD1 (7 bases). CDR1 and CDR2 from the germline V gene are SGHVS and FNYEAQ. V shed 4 bases and J shed 7 bases, with 17 bases lying between them. This CDR3 spans 14 amino acids. The CDR3 DNA sequence: TGTGCCAGCAGCTCGATCGAGGGGGCGGGGGAGCAGTACTTC. This encodes CASSSIEGAGEQYF.

The chain uses TRBV18 and TRBJ2-7; TRBD1 is a possible D gene (5 bases). Germline assignment: CDR1 KGHSH and CDR2 LQKENI. CDR3 length equals 15 residues. Deletions cut 2 bases from V and 2 bases from J, with 13 bases between. In nucleotides, the CDR3 is TGTGCCAGCTCACCAGACAGTCAGGGCCCCTACGAGCAGTACTTC. Its protein product is CASSPDSQGPYEQYF.

The rearrangement links TRBV28 to TRBJ1-6; 8 positions match TRBD1. This CDR3 is built from 16 residues. The germline CDR1 and CDR2 sequences are MDHEN and SYDVKM. V shed 6 bases and J 2 bases; nucleotides not matched to a gene: 6. The CDR3 nucleotides read TGTGCCAGCAGCAAGACAGGGGAACCCTATAATTCACCCCTCCACTTT. It translates to CASSKTGEPYNSPLHF.

This clone has only one observation. The chain recombines TRBV6-5 with TRBJ1-2; D not resolved. V lost 0 bases and J 7 bases, leaving 12 bases between the germline ends. Germline assignment: CDR1 MNHEY and CDR2 SVGAGI. This CDR3 has 14 residues. CDR3 loop: CASSYSTGFSGYTF. CDR3 sequence (DNA): TGTGCCAGCAGTTACTCGACGGGTTTCTCTGGCTACACCTTC.

The chain combines TRBV28 with TRBJ1-3; D call uncertain. The V gene's germline CDR1 is MDHEN and CDR2 SYDVKM. There are 12 residues in the CDR3. V shed 3 bases and J shed 5 bases, with 5 bases lying between them. CDR3 protein: CASSFPRNTIYF. In DNA, the CDR3 is TGTGCCAGCAGTTTCCCTCGAAACACCATATATTTT.

This clone has just a few counts. The chain uses TRBV28 and TRBJ2-5; 10 bases agree with TRBD2. This CDR3 comprises 15 residues. The V gene's germline CDR1 is MDHEN and CDR2 SYDVKM. V lost 7 bases and J lost 1; bases outside the gene matches: 6. Written as DNA, the CDR3 is TGTGCCAGCACCCGGACTAGCGGAGGCCAAGAGACCCAGTACTTC. Amino acids: CASTRTSGGQETQYF.

The chain joins TRBV2 to TRBJ2-3, with D perhaps TRBD2 (5 bases). Trimming stripped 5 bases from V and 3 bases from J, with 12 bases between. The germline V gene has CDR1 SNHLY and CDR2 FYNNEI. This CDR3 has 14 residues. For the CDR3, the DNA is TGTGCCAGCAGTAATAGGCTAGCTACAGATACGCAGTATTTT. Translation gives CASSNRLATDTQYF.